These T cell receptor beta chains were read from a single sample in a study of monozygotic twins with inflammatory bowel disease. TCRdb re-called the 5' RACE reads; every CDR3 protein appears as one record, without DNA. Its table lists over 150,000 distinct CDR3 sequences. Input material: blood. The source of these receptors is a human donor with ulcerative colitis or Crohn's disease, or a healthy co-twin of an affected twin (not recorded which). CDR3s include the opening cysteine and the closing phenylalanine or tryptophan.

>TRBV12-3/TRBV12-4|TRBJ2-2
CASSLRTSGGDTGELFF
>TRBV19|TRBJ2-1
CASSSISGERGEQFF
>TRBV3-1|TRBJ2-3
CASSQGDASTDTQYF
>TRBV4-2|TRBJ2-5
CASSQGGGDQETQYF
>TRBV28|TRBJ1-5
CASSPQRGQSNQPQHF
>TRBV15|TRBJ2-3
CATREGVSGTDTQYF
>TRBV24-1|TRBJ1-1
CATSDPGQGTEAFF
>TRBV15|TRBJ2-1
CATSRVESEQFF
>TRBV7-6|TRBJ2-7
CASSLEYRAYEQYF
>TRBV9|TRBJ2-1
CASSVAPDGRDEQFF
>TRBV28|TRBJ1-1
CASSLVDREMNTEAFF
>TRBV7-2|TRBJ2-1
CASRQPGQGIEQFF
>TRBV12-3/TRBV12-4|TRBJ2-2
CASSLGDRFYPNTGELFF
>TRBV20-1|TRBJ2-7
CSAPDGRTSSYEQYF
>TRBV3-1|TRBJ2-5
CASSQDRAALATETQYF
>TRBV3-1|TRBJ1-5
CASSPDSHSNQPQHF
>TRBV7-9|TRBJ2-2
CASSLDAGSNTGELFF
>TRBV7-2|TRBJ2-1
CASSPTTGSNEQFF
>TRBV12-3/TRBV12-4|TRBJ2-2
CASRPPSNTGELFF
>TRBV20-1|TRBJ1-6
CSAGRAWNSPLHF
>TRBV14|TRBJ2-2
CASSRRPGQVTGELFF
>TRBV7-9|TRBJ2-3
CASSLSLAGVLDTQYF
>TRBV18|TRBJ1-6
CASSSSGHEDNSPLHF
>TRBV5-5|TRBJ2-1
CASSSRPGGEQFF
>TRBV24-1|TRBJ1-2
CATSGDRYYGYTF
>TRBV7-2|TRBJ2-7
CASSARWRRGTYEQYF
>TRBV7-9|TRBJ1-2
CASSQETGNYGYTF
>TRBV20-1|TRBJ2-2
CSASRGAGEGGELFF
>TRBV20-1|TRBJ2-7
CSARRSVNSYEQYF
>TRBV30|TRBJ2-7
CACRTVSYEQYF
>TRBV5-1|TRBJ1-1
CASSLEGGPPDTEAFF
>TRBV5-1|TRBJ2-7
CASSKAVAGGFYEQYF
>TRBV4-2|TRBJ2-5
CASSRTSGRAEETQYF
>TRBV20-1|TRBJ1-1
CSASKKMTGETEAFF
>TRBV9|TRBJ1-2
CASSSPTETQYGYTF
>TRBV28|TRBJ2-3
CASSLGLHADTQYF
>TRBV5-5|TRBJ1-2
CASSLEGGYGYTF
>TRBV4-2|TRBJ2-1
CASSLTLAGAYNEQFF
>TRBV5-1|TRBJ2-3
CASSFAPSGTSGTTQYF
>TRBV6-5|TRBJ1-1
CASSYSRQGKTEAFF
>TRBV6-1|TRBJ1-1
CASSEAQAGQIVNTEAFF
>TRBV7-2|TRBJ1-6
CASSLSGPQGESPLHF
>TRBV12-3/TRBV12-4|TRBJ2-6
CASSLSSGANVLTF
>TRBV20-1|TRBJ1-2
CSAREKREFQGYTF